These T cell receptor beta chains were read from a single sample in a study of blood T cells in healthy people across ages. TCRdb re-called the 5' RACE reads through MiXCR, storing one row per CDR3 protein. The sample holds about 1.7 million distinct CDR3 sequences, under 30% seen once. Specimen: blood. Receptors originate from a woman under 40 in good health. CDR3s include the opening cysteine and the closing phenylalanine or tryptophan. The D gene is left open where the match is weak. Only some rows state a clone size, as once, few, many or a class for expanded clones.

V	J	size	D	length	CDR3	DNA
TRBV9	TRBJ2-5	many	.	14	CASSDSVGPTTQYF	TGTGCCAGCAGCGATAGCGTGGGACCGACGACCCAGTACTTC
TRBV18	TRBJ2-1	few	.	13	CASSPIVDNEQFF	TGTGCCAGCTCACCAATAGTAGACAATGAGCAGTTCTTC
TRBV19	TRBJ1-1	.	.	13	CASSILVNTEAFF	TGTGCCAGTAGTATTCTGGTGAACACTGAAGCTTTCTTT
TRBV29-1	TRBJ2-7	many	.	12	CSVLGVDSEQYF	TGCAGCGTCCTTGGCGTAGACTCCGAGCAGTACTTC
TRBV3-1	TRBJ2-1	.	TRBD2	16	CASSPGPGLAGGGPFF	TGTGCCAGCAGCCCCGGCCCGGGACTAGCGGGAGGGGGGCCGTTCTTC
TRBV7-2	TRBJ2-5	.	.	15	CASSLAQVVGETQYF	TGTGCCAGCAGCTTGGCCCAGGTTGTGGGAGAGACCCAGTACTTC
TRBV7-3	TRBJ2-5	many	.	15	CASSSQARNQETQYF	TGTGCCAGCAGCTCCCAGGCCAGGAACCAAGAGACCCAGTACTTC
TRBV29-1	TRBJ1-2	few	.	9	CGVNIGYTF	TGCGGCGTTAACATTGGCTACACCTTC
TRBV21-1	TRBJ1-1	.	.	13	CASNSRRNTKAFF	TGTGCCAGCAACTCGAGGAGGAACACTAAAGCTTTCTTT
TRBV7-2	TRBJ2-1	few	.	13	CASSFRGANEQFF	TGTGCCAGCAGCTTTCGGGGAGCAAATGAGCAGTTCTTC
TRBV4-1	TRBJ1-2	few	.	14	CASSPQQERYGYTF	TGCGCCAGCAGCCCCCAACAGGAACGCTATGGCTACACCTTC
TRBV29-1	TRBJ2-6	many	.	17	CSVEGLALNSGANVLTF	TGCAGCGTTGAAGGGCTAGCGCTAAACTCTGGGGCCAACGTCCTGACTTTC
TRBV3-1	TRBJ2-5	few	TRBD2	17	CASSRRSVAGVQETQYF	TGTGCCAGCAGTCGTAGGTCGGTAGCGGGGGTTCAAGAGACCCAGTACTTC
TRBV12-3/TRBV12-4	TRBJ2-7	few	.	19	CASSFSLGLDSRGTGEQYF	TGTGCCAGCAGTTTTTCCCTCGGGCTCGACAGTCGTGGGACGGGCGAGCAGTACTTC